Sequencing of this T cell receptor beta chain was carried out in a study of OX40 agonist ivuxolimab in advanced cancers. This CDR3 has 16 amino acids. The J segment lost 5 bases and the V segment lost 0 bases, leaving 6 bases of the junction unmatched. Looked up from germline, CDR1 is LNHNV and CDR2 is YYDKDF (reference sequence). Sequencing was performed with immunoSEQ multiplex PCR; in TCRdb, only in-frame clones are kept and a portion is missing. The sample consists of around 98,000 clones, around 90% of them appearing once. The chain couples TRBV15 to TRBJ2-5, with 10 bases fitting TRBD2. The source of this sequence is an adult with an advanced solid tumor such as melanoma, head and neck, liver or kidney cancer. The sample was CD4+ or CD8+ T cells sorted from blood, taken in a trial of the OX40 agonist ivuxolimab. Here the CDR3 DNA reads TGTGCCACCAGCAGAGAGTCTAGCGGGGGCCAGGAGACCCAGTACTTC. Residues: CATSRESSGGQETQYF.